This TCR beta chain emerged from a study of type 1 regulatory T cells. The wider study: This in vitro CD4 product, T-allo10, is enriched for Tr1 cells and alloantigen-specific.

The CDR3 is made up of 15 amino acids. Trimming took off 1 base at V and 4 bases at J, with 12 bases between the two ends. CDR1 SGHRS and CDR2 YFSETQ come from the germline V gene. One entry per CDR3 protein, called by TCRdb with MiXCR from the reads. The sample has 80,000 to 100,000 distinct CDR3 sequences, about 28% seen once; the top ten hold 2.2%. This receptor was obtained from a human donor in good health. The specimen was CD4+ T cells, either the whole sample or a sorted fraction (not recorded which). The chain has TRBV5-1 and TRBJ2-1, with D maybe TRBD1 (6 bases). The CDR3 DNA reads as TGCGCCAGCAGCTTGTTCGCAGGACAGTACAATGAGCAGTTCTTC. Protein product: CASSLFAGQYNEQFF.